Here is one T cell receptor (beta chain) with its context. The antigen remains unidentified. The sample comes from a study of response to subunit inactivated influenza vaccine. TCRdb re-called the RT-PCR reads through MiXCR, storing one row per CDR3 protein. This table has some 300,000 distinct CDR3 sequences, roughly 22% appearing once. Study-level findings and limits: Authors suggested that a seasonal influenza vaccination recruits few new T cells each time.

Germline CDR1 is SQVTM and CDR2 is ANQGSEA. This CDR3 is built from 13 residues. Trimming cost V 7 bases and J 0 bases, with 13 bases left between them. The V gene is TRBV29-1, the J gene TRBJ2-7; D perhaps matches TRBD2 (5 bases). The receptor comes from a man between 50 and 69 years old who received an inactivated influenza vaccine. Sequencing used PBMCs from blood, obtained about 20 months after vaccination. The CDR3, as DNA: TGCAGCGCTAAGGCTGGGAGCTCCTACGAGCAGTACTTC. Amino acids: CSAKAGSSYEQYF.